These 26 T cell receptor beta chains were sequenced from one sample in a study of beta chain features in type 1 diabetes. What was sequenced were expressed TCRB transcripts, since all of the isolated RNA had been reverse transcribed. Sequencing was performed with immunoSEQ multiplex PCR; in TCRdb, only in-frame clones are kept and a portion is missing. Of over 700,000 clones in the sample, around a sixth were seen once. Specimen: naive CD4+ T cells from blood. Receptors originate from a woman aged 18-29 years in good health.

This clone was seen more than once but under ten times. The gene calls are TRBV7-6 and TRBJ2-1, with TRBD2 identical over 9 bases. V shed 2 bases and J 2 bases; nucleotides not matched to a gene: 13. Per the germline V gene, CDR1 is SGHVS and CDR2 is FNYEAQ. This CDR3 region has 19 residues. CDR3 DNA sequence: TGTGCCAGCAGCTTAAGCCAGGGCGGGAGGGCCTTCGCCTACAATGAGCAGTTCTTC. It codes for CASSLSQGGRAFAYNEQFF.

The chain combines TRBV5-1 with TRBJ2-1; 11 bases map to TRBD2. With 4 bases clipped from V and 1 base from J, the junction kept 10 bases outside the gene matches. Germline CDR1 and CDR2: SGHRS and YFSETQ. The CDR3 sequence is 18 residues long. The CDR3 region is CASSPIAGGPRSYNEQFF. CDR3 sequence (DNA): TGCGCCAGCAGCCCTATAGCGGGAGGGCCTCGATCCTACAATGAGCAGTTCTTC.

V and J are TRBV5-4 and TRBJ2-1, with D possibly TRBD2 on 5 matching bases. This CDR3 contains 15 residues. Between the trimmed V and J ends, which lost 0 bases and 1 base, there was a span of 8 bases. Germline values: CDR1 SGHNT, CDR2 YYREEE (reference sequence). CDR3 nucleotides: TGTGCCAGCAGCTTGGGCGGGCTGTCCTACAATGAGCAGTTCTTC. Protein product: CASSLGGLSYNEQFF.

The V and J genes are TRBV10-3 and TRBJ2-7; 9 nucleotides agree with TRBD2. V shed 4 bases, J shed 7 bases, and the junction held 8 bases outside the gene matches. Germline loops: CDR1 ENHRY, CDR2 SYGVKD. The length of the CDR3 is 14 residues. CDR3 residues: CAISAISGRGEQYF. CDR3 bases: TGTGCCATCAGTGCGATTAGCGGGAGAGGTGAGCAGTACTTC.

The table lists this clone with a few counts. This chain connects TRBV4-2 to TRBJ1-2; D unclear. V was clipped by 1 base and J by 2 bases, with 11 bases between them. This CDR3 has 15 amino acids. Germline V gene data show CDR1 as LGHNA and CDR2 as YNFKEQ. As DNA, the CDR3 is TGTGCCAGCAGCCAAGGACCTTTGTTAAACTATGGCTACACCTTC. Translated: CASSQGPLLNYGYTF.

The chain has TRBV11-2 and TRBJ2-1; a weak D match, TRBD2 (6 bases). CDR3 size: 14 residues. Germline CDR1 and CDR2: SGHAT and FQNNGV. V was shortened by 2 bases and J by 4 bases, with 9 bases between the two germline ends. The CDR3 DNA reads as TGTGCCAGCAGCTTACTTGGGGGGTACAATGAGCAGTTCTTC. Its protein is CASSLLGGYNEQFF.

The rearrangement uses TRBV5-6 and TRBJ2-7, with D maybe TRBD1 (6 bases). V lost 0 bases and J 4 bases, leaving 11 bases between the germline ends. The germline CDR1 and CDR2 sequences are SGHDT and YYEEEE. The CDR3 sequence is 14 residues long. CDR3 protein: CASSLVDSFYEQYF. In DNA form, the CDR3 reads TGTGCCAGCAGCTTGGTGGACAGCTTTTACGAGCAGTACTTC.

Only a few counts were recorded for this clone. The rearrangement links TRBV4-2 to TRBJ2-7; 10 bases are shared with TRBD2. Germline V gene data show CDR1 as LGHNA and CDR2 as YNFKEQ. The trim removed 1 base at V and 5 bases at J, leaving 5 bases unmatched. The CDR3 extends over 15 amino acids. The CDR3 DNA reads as TGTGCCAGCAGCCAAGGAGCGGGAGGGTCCGACGAGCAGTACTTC. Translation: CASSQGAGGSDEQYF.

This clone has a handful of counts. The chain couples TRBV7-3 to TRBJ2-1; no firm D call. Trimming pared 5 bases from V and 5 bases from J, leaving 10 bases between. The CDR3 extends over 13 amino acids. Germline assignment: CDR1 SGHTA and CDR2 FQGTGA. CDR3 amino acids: CASSPPFDNEQFF. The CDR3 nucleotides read TGTGCCAGCAGCCCCCCTTTTGACAATGAGCAGTTCTTC.

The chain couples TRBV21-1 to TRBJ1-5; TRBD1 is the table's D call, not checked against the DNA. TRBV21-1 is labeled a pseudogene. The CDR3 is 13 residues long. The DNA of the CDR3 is TGTGCCAGCAGCAAAGGAGGGGGCCAGCCCCAGCATTTT. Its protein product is CASSKGGGQPQHF.

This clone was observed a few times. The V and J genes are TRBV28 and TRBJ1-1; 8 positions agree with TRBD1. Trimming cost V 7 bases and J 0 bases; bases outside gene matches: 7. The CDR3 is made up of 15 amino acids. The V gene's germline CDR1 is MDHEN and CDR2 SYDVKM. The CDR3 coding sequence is TGTGCCAGCACACCTGGGGACAGGATGAACACTGAAGCTTTCTTT. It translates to CASTPGDRMNTEAFF.

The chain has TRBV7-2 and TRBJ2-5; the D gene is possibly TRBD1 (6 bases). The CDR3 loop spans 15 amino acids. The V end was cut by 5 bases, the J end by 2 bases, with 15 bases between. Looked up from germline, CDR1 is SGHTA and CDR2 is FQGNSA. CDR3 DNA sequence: TGTGCCAGCAGCCCCAGGGGCGGCACACAAGAGACCCAGTACTTC. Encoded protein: CASSPRGGTQETQYF.

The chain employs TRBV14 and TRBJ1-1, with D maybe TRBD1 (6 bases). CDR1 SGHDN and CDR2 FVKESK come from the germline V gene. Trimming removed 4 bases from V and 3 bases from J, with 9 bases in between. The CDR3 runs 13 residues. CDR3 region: CASSPGQYTEAFF. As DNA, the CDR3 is TGTGCCAGCAGCCCAGGACAGTACACTGAAGCTTTCTTT.

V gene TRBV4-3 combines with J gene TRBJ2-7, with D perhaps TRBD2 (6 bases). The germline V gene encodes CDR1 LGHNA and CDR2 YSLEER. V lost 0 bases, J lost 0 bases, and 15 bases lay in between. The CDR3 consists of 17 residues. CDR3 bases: TGCGCCAGCAGCCAAGATTGGGCTAGCGACCTCTCCTACGAGCAGTACTTC. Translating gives CASSQDWASDLSYEQYF.

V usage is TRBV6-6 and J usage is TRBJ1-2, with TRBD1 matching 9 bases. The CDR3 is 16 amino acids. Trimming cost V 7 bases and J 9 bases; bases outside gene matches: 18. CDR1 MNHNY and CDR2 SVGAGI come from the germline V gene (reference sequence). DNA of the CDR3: TGTGCCAGCAATAAATATCAAACCGGGACAGGGATGAGCTACACCTTC. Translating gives CASNKYQTGTGMSYTF.

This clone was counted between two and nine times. The CDR3, as DNA: TGTGCCAGCAGCTTAGTACAGAACACTGAAGCTTTCTTT. It encodes CASSLVQNTEAFF. The chain recombines TRBV7-9 with TRBJ1-1; D is unclear. The CDR3 has 13 amino acids. Germline V CDR1 and CDR2: SEHNR, FQNEAQ (reference sequence). Between the trimmed V and J ends, which lost 1 base and 1 base, there was a span of 4 bases.

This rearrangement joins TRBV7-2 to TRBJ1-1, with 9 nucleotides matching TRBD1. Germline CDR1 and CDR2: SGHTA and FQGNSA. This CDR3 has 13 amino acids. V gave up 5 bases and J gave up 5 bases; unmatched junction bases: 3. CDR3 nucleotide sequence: TGTGCCAGCAGCCAGACAGGGGGGACTGAAGCTTTCTTT. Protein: CASSQTGGTEAFF. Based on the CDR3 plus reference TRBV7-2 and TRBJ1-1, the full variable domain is GAGVSQSPSNKVTEKGKDVELRCDPISGHTALYWYRQSLGQGLEFLIYFQGNSAPDKSGLPSDRFSAERTGGSVSTLTIQRTQQEDSAVYLCASSQTGGTEAFFGQGTRLTVV.

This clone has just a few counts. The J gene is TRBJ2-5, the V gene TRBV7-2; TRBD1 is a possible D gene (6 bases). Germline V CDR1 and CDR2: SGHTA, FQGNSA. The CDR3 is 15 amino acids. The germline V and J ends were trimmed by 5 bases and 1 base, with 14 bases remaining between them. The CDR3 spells CASSHQGPSQETQYF. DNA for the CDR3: TGTGCCAGCAGCCATCAGGGGCCGTCCCAAGAGACCCAGTACTTC.

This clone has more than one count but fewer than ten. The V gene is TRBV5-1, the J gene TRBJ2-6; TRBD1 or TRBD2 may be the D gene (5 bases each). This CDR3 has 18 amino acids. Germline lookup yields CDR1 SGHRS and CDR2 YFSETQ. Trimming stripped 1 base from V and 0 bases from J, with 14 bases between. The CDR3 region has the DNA TGCGCCAGCAGCTTGAGGGCTCAGGGACCCTCTGGGGCCAACGTCCTGACTTTC. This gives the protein CASSLRAQGPSGANVLTF.

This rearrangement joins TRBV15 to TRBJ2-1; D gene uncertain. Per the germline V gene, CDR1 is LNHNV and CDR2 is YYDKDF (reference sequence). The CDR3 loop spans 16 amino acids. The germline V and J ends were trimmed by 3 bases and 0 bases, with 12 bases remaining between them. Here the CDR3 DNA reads TGTGCCACCAGCAGGTACGACGGTAGCTCCTACAATGAGCAGTTCTTC. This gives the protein CATSRYDGSSYNEQFF.

DNA of the CDR3: TGTGCCACCAGCAGGTCTAGGACAGGGGGGCCACGGACCCAGTACTTC. Its translation is CATSRSRTGGPRTQYF. The chain carries TRBV15 and TRBJ2-5, with TRBD1 matching over 10 bases. The germline V gene encodes CDR1 LNHNV and CDR2 YYDKDF (reference sequence). V was clipped by 3 bases and J by 7 bases; unmatched bases: 11. The CDR3 has 16 residues. Filled out from reference TRBV15 and TRBJ2-5, the complete variable domain reads DAMVIQNPRYQVTQFGKPVTLSCSQTLNHNVMYWYQQKSSQAPKLLFHYYDKDFNNEADTPDNFQSRRPNTSFCFLDIRSPGLGDTAMYLCATSRSRTGGPRTQYFGPGTRLLVL.

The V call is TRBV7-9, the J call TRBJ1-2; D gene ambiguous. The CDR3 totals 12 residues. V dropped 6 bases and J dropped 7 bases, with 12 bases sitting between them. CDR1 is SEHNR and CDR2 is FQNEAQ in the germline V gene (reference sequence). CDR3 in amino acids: CASSAWEFGYTF. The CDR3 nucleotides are TGTGCCAGCAGTGCCTGGGAATTTGGCTACACCTTC.

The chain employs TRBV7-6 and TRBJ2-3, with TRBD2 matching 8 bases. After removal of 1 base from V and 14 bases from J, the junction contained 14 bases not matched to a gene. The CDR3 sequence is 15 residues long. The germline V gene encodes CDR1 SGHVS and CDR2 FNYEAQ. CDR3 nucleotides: TGTGCCAGCAGCTTAGATGAAGGTCGGTCGGGACTAGGGTATTTT. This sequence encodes CASSLDEGRSGLGYF. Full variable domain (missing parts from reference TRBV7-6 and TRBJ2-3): GAGVSQSPRYKVTKRGQDVALRCDPISGHVSLYWYRQALGQGPEFLTYFNYEAQQDKSGLPNDRFSAERPEGSISTLTIQRTEQRDSAMYRCASSLDEGRSGLGYFGPGTRLTVL.

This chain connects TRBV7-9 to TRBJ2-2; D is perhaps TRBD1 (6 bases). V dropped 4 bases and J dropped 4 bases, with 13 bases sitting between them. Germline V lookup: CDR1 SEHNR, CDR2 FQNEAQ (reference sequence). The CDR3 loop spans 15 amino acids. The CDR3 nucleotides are TGTGCCAGCAGCTCTCGGGACAAAATCACCGGGGAGCTGTTTTTT. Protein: CASSSRDKITGELFF.

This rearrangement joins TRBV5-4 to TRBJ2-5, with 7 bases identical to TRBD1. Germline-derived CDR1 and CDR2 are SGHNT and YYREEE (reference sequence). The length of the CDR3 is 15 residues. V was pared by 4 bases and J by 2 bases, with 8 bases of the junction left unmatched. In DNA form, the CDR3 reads TGTGCCAGCAGCCAAGGGACAGCGGAACAAGAGACCCAGTACTTC. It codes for CASSQGTAEQETQYF. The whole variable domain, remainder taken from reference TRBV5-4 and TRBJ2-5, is ETGVTQSPTHLIKTRGQQVTLRCSSQSGHNTVSWYQQALGQGPQFIFQYYREEENGRGNFPPRFSGLQFPNYSSELNVNALELDDSALYLCASSQGTAEQETQYFGPGTRLLVL.

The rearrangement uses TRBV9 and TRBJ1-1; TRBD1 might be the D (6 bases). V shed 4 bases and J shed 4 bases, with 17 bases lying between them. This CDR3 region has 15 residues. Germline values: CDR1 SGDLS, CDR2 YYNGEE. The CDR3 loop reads CASSPLVGGVTEAFF. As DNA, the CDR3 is TGTGCCAGCAGCCCCTTGGTAGGGGGTGTCACTGAAGCTTTCTTT. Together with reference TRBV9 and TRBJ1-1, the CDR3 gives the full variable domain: DSGVTQTPKHLITATGQRVTLRCSPRSGDLSVYWYQQSLDQGLQFLIQYYNGEERAKGNILERFSAQQFPDLHSELNLSSLELGDSALYFCASSPLVGGVTEAFFGQGTRLTVV.